Following are 2 T cell receptor beta chains from one sample sequenced in a study of Graves' ophthalmopathy and Graves' hyperthyroidism. Amplification targeted the TCR beta CDR3 regions, with RNA transcripts as the source material. First-round RT-PCR with HTBI primers preceded a second-round multiplex PCR. TCRdb independently ran MiXCR on the multiplex PCR reads; one entry per CDR3 protein. The sample has more than 550,000 distinct CDR3 sequences; more than 40% are singletons. The sample consisted of peripheral blood. These receptors were collected from an adult man with Graves' ophthalmopathy.

This clonotype showed up many times. The chain employs TRBV20-1 and TRBJ2-7; TRBD1 matches at 8 bases. Losses at the gene ends were 2 bases for V and 4 bases for J; bases not matched to a gene: 4. The germline gives CDR1 DFQATT, CDR2 SNEGSKA (reference sequence). This CDR3 is 13 amino acids long. This CDR3 reads CSARTGQGYEQYF. For the CDR3, the DNA is TGCAGTGCTAGAACAGGACAGGGATACGAGCAGTACTTC.

This clonotype showed up many times. The CDR3 reads CASSQVVGQSNQPQHF. CDR3 bases: TGCGCCAGCAGCCAAGTAGTTGGTCAGAGCAATCAGCCCCAGCATTTT. This chain uses TRBV4-1 with TRBJ1-5; D gene unclear. CDR1 and CDR2 from the germline V gene are MGHRA and YSYEKL. Trimming removed 1 base at V and 1 base at J, with 11 bases between. The CDR3 loop spans 16 amino acids.